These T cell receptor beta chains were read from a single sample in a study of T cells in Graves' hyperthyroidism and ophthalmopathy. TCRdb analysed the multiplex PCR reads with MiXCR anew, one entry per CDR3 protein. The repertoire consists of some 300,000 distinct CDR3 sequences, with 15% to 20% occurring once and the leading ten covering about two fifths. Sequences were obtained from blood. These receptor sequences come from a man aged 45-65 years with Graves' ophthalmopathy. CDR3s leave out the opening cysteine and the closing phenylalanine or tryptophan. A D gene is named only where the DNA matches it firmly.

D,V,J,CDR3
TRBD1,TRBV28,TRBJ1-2,ASTVLGQNYGYT
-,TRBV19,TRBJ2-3,ASTVRTGGTDTQY
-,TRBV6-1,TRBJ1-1,ASSEGKGRITSEAF
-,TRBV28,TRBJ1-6,ASTAGINSPLH
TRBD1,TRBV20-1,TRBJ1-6,SASISTTGINSPLH
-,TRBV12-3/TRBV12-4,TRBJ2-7,ASSLMREQY
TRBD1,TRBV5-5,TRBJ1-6,ASSTGTGGSPLH
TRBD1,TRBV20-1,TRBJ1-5,SARRGQGYNQPQH
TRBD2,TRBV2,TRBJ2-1,ASSEGASGRDLYNGQF
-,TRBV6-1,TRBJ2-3,ASSYAGSTDTQY
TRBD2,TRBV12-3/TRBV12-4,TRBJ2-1,ASSPRTRDYSPYNEQF
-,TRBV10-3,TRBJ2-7,AISGGSKYEQY
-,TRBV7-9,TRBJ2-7,ASREGASDAYEQY
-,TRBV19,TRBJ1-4,ASLSGTDEKLF
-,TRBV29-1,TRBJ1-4,SAEGGGAGEKLF
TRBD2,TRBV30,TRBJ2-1,AWSVRPSGRVYNEQF
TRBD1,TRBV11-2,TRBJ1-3,ASSFPGGGGNTIY
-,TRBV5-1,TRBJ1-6,ASSRGGDSPLH
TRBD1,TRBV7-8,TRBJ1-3,ASSVDRGNTIY
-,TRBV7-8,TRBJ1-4,AVAGSGTNEKLF
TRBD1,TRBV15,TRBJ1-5,ATSTDRGGQPQH
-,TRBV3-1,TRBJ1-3,ASSQDPQVAGNTIY
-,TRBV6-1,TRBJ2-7,ASQVGLATYEQY
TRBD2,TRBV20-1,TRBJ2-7,SAQAGGPPYEQY
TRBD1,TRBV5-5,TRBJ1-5,ASSSGQGVPYSNQPQH
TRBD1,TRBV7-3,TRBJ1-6,ASSLTGGDSPLH
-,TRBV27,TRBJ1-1,ASSYRAPGTEAF
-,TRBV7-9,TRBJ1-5,ASSLGPPGSNQPQH
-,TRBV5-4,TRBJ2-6,ASSPLPSSGANVLT
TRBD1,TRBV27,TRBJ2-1,ASRDRFTDEQF
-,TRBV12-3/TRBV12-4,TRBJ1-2,ASSLSQGLLANYGYT
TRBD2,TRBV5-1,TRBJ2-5,ASSFLGLAGVGETQY
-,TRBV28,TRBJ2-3,ASSPGLGRADTQY
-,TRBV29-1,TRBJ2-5,SVPTGETQY
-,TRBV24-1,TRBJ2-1,ATSDATRPEQF
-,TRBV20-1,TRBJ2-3,SARDLYIRDSLPPDTQY
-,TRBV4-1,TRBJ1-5,ASSQDPGGHQPQH
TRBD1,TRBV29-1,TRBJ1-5,SVGQGADQPQH
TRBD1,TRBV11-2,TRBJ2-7,ASSRDRPSYEQY
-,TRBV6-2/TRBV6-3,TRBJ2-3,ASSRRDTDTQY
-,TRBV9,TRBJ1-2,ASSAGQSGYGYT
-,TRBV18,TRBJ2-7,ASSPPGRFGYEQY
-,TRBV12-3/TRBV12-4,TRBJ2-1,ASSPSGPRGEQF
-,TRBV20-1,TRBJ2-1,SAGPYEQF
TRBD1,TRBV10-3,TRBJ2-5,AISYSRGIETGETQY
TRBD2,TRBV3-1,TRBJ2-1,ASSQVGGRRGNEQF
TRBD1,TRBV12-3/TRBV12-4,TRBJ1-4,ASSPTGTVATNEKLF
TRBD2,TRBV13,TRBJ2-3,ASSGSGSGTDTQY